The next 14 T cell receptor beta chains were all read from a single sample in a study of T cells in Graves' hyperthyroidism and ophthalmopathy. Amplified TCR beta CDR3 regions derived from RNA transcripts. An initial round of RT-PCR targeting the TCR CDR3 relied on the HTBI primer set. Via MiXCR, TCRdb re-called the multiplex PCR reads, giving one row per CDR3 protein. Among 350,000 or so distinct CDR3 sequences listed, 15% to 20% were seen once. The sequenced material came from blood. These receptors were taken from a woman between 50 and 59 years old with Graves' hyperthyroidism.

The rearrangement joins TRBV5-1 to TRBJ1-2; 7 positions agree with TRBD1. The CDR3 sequence is 14 residues long. With V trimmed by 0 bases and J by 8 bases, 7 bases remained unmatched. Per the germline V gene, CDR1 is SGHRS and CDR2 is YFSETQ. The CDR3 here is CASSLGGTASGYTF. For the CDR3, the DNA is TGCGCCAGCAGCTTGGGGGGGACAGCTAGCGGCTACACCTTC.

The gene calls are TRBV6-1 and TRBJ2-2; possibly TRBD1 or TRBD2 for D (6 bases each). Trimming pared 5 bases from V and 0 bases from J, leaving 13 bases between. The CDR3 totals 16 residues. Per germline, CDR1 MNHNS and CDR2 SASEGT. The CDR3 reads CASSYAGHSNTGELFF. The DNA for the CDR3 is TGTGCCAGCAGTTACGCGGGACACTCGAACACCGGGGAGCTGTTTTTT.

This clonotype was counted at least ten times. The gene calls are TRBV30 and TRBJ1-1, with D unresolved. V lost 0 bases and J 3 bases, leaving 11 bases between the germline ends. Germline CDR1 is GTSNPN and CDR2 is SVGIG (reference sequence). This CDR3 is 14 amino acids long. CDR3 residues: CAWSVAGSYTEAFF. For the CDR3, the DNA is TGTGCCTGGAGTGTAGCGGGTTCCTACACTGAAGCTTTCTTT. The variable domain in full, with the rest retrieved from reference TRBV30 and TRBJ1-1, is SQTIHQWPATLVQPVGSPLSLECTVEGTSNPNLYWYRQAAGRGLQLLFYSVGIGQISSEVPQNLSASRPQDRQFILSSKKLLLSDSGFYLCAWSVAGSYTEAFFGQGTRLTVV.

This clonotype was seen many times. The chain uses TRBV11-2 and TRBJ2-5; 8 nucleotides line up with TRBD1. Germline assignment: CDR1 SGHAT and CDR2 FQNNGV. After removal of 8 bases from V and 4 bases from J, the junction contained 9 bases not matched to a gene. The CDR3 is 14 amino acids. The CDR3: CASDRQGPPETQYF. The CDR3 region has the DNA TGTGCCAGCGACAGACAGGGGCCTCCAGAGACCCAGTACTTC.

The chain couples TRBV7-2 to TRBJ2-1, with 10 bases fitting TRBD2. Germline V gene lookup returns CDR1 SGHTA and CDR2 FQGNSA. CDR3 length: 16 amino acids. V lost 5 bases to trimming and J lost 1 base; unmatched junction nucleotides: 5. The CDR3 nucleotides are TGTGCCAGCAGCCTCACTAGCGGGGCATCCTACAATGAGCAGTTCTTC. This codes for CASSLTSGASYNEQFF.

This clonotype was recorded at least ten times. The V gene is TRBV5-1, the J gene TRBJ2-1; D not certain. The V and J ends lost 2 bases and 4 bases respectively, with 10 bases between them. Germline V lookup: CDR1 SGHRS, CDR2 YFSETQ. The CDR3 has 14 amino acids. Here the CDR3 reads CASSLEQTYNEQFF. The CDR3 bases are TGCGCCAGCAGCTTAGAACAGACTTACAATGAGCAGTTCTTC.

The V gene is TRBV6-1, the J gene TRBJ1-1; the D is unclear. Germline CDR1 MNHNS, CDR2 SASEGT. The CDR3 runs 12 residues. V lost 8 bases to trimming and J lost 0 bases, with 7 bases between them. CDR3: CASGELNTEAFF. For the CDR3, the DNA is TGTGCCAGCGGGGAGTTGAACACTGAAGCTTTCTTT.

The table lists this clonotype with a few counts. The rearrangement joins TRBV20-1 to TRBJ2-3, with 8 nucleotides matching TRBD2. This CDR3 region has 15 residues. The germline gives CDR1 DFQATT, CDR2 SNEGSKA (reference sequence). Losses at the gene ends were 5 bases for V and 5 bases for J; bases not matched to a gene: 12. The CDR3 sequence is CSAQSLADTQDTQYF. Here the CDR3 DNA reads TGCAGTGCTCAATCACTAGCGGATACCCAAGATACGCAGTATTTT.

The V call is TRBV28, the J call TRBJ2-7, with TRBD1 matching 7 bases. The CDR3 loop spans 15 amino acids. Per the germline V gene, CDR1 is MDHEN and CDR2 is SYDVKM. The V segment lost 1 base and the J segment 6 bases; nucleotides outside the gene matches: 9. The CDR3 reads CASSLSPGQSGEQYF. CDR3 DNA sequence: TGTGCCAGCAGTTTATCTCCGGGACAGTCGGGCGAGCAGTACTTC.

The chain joins TRBV28 to TRBJ1-5; D remains ambiguous. CDR1 is MDHEN, CDR2 SYDVKM, per germline. The CDR3 has 13 amino acids. The V and J ends lost 7 bases and 5 bases respectively, with 12 bases between them. CDR3 region: CASIRADDQPQHF. CDR3 sequence (DNA): TGTGCCAGCATCCGGGCAGACGATCAGCCCCAGCATTTT.

This chain joins TRBV6-1 and TRBJ2-7, with D unclear. V shed 4 bases and J shed 0 bases, with 10 bases lying between them. In germline, CDR1 is MNHNS, CDR2 SASEGT. The CDR3 loop spans 14 amino acids. This CDR3 is CASSATRSSYEQYV. The DNA for the CDR3 is TGTGCCAGCAGTGCAACAAGGAGCTCCTACGAGCAGTACGTC.

This clonotype was picked up many times. The chain has TRBV5-1 and TRBJ2-1; D is ambiguous. Trimming took 1 base from V and 9 from J, leaving 11 bases between them. The CDR3 has 13 residues. Germline V CDR1 and CDR2: SGHRS, YFSETQ. CDR3 in DNA: TGCGCCAGCAGCTTGCCCGGGCCTGGTGAGCAGTTCTTC. Its protein is CASSLPGPGEQFF. Full variable domain (remainder filled in from reference TRBV5-1 and TRBJ2-1): KAGVTQTPRYLIKTRGQQVTLSCSPISGHRSVSWYQQTPGQGLQFLFEYFSETQRNKGNFPGRFSGRQFSNSRSEMNVSTLELGDSALYLCASSLPGPGEQFFGPGTRLTVL.

The chain employs TRBV11-2 and TRBJ1-1; D not certain. Germline CDR1 is SGHAT and CDR2 is FQNNGV. Trimming cost V 0 bases and J 0 bases, with 11 bases left between them. The CDR3 is made up of 16 amino acids. CDR3 in DNA: TGTGCCAGCAGCTTAGAGTTTGGCACCATGAACACTGAAGCTTTCTTT. It encodes CASSLEFGTMNTEAFF.

There are many counts of this clonotype. The CDR3 DNA sequence: TGTGCCTGGAGTGGAACAGGGCATGAGCAGTTCTTC. Translated, it gives CAWSGTGHEQFF. This chain connects TRBV30 to TRBJ2-1; TRBD1 is a possible D gene (6 bases). The length of the CDR3 is 12 residues. Looked up from germline, CDR1 is GTSNPN and CDR2 is SVGIG (reference sequence). Trimming shortened V by 1 base and J by 8 bases, and 9 bases separated the two germline ends.